The rows below give T cell receptor beta chains drawn from one sample of a study of control samples from healthy donors and cancer patients. Assay: immunoSEQ multiplex PCR; the TCRdb copy retains only in-frame clones and omits some. This sample has 130,000 or so clones; around nine tenths occur once, and the top ten carry more than 2.5%. Sample: blood. The receptors originated from a man aged 45 to 65 in good health. Each CDR3 is given with its conserved first and last residue. D genes are given only for firm matches.

J | V | D | CDR3
TRBJ2-6 | TRBV2 | NA | CASVRGYEFTGANVLTF
TRBJ2-6 | TRBV4-1 | NA | CASSQDPGIFSGANVLTF
TRBJ2-5 | TRBV5-6 | NA | CASSSPQWRGETQYF
TRBJ1-1 | TRBV5-4 | TRBD1 | CASSFRQGGVNTEAFF
TRBJ2-5 | TRBV29-1 | TRBD1 | CSVAGTEETQYF
TRBJ1-3 | TRBV29-1 | NA | CSVEIGNTIYF
TRBJ1-1 | TRBV28 | TRBD1 | CASSLYTAGTGRSEAFF
TRBJ2-7 | TRBV24-1 | NA | CATSDSHTVGGEQYF
TRBJ1-2 | TRBV6-5 | NA | CASSNDHGSRGYTF
TRBJ2-1 | TRBV5-5 | TRBD2 | CASNMGLAGGLNEQFF
TRBJ2-1 | TRBV19 | TRBD1 | CASSSYDRAYNNEQFF
TRBJ2-7 | TRBV2 | NA | CASSIDSRTYEQYF
TRBJ2-7 | TRBV2 | TRBD2 | CASSASGLAVNYEQYF
TRBJ2-4 | TRBV28 | NA | CASSLGGAKNIQYF
TRBJ2-5 | TRBV7-9 | NA | CASSLGYGGEQETQYF
TRBJ1-2 | TRBV3-1/TRBV3-2 | NA | CASSGWANYGYTF
TRBJ2-2 | TRBV6-6 | NA | CASSYGGGGNTGELFF
TRBJ1-5 | TRBV19 | TRBD1 | CASSIRDRVNQPQHF
TRBJ2-7 | TRBV6-1 | TRBD2 | CASSEATSGGYEQYF
TRBJ1-1 | TRBV7-3 | NA | CASSLTGGFTEAFF
TRBJ2-7 | TRBV5-4 | NA | CASSLAWQGGYEQYF
TRBJ1-2 | TRBV12-3/TRBV12-4 | NA | CASSQAGTARRTF
TRBJ2-7 | TRBV18 | NA | CASSPMAPSYEQYF
TRBJ2-7 | TRBV11-2 | NA | CASSFSGGYEQYF
TRBJ1-4 | TRBV5-1 | NA | CASRRLGANEKLFF
TRBJ1-2 | TRBV18 | NA | CASSPSDGYTF
TRBJ1-1 | TRBV29-1 | NA | CSVELNTEAFF
TRBJ2-2 | TRBV10-3 | NA | CAITDPPGKTGELFF
TRBJ1-5 | TRBV6-1 | TRBD1 | CASSALRDRSSFASNQPQHF